This T cell receptor beta chain was found in a study of control samples from healthy donors and cancer patients. Clones were sequenced by immunoSEQ multiplex PCR, and TCRdb holds only the in-frame ones, with some missing. The sample has 65,000 to 80,000 clones, approximately 88% seen once; the top ten hold roughly 8.9%. V was trimmed by 0 bases and J by 1 base, leaving 7 bases between them. The CDR3 runs 14 residues. Germline CDR1 reads SGHRS; CDR2 reads YFSETQ. V and J are TRBV5-1 and TRBJ2-5; D is unresolved. What was sequenced was PBMCs. This sequence originates from a woman in her fifties or sixties with colorectal cancer. CDR3 sequence (DNA): TGCGCCAGCAGCTTGGAGTCAGCCCAAGAGACCCAGTACTTC. As protein: CASSLESAQETQYF.